This T cell receptor (beta chain) was recovered during a study of blood T cell repertoires in COVID-19. Study-wide context: Both acute and convalescent COVID-19 samples were obtained from the United States, Italy and Spain. The analysed material was cDNA or gDNA that came from T cells, B-cell-depleted T cells, or PBMCs.

The count of this clone is one. The germline gives CDR1 LGHDT, CDR2 YNNKEL (reference sequence). The CDR3 runs 14 residues. The V end was cut by 1 base, the J end by 2 bases, with 8 bases between. Methods used by the authors: Nucleated cell counts were estimated from reference gene primer amplification. The repertoire was sequenced with immunoSEQ multiplex PCR; TCRdb's copy has only in-frame clones and lacks some. V, J and clone size were drawn from that table, and D and trimming were deduced from the DNA. Among 75,000 to 100,000 clones, about 90% were seen once, and the ten largest hold under 8%. This receptor was taken from a human donor with acute or convalescent COVID-19. The donor label of this sample is uncertain. Sequenced material: peripheral blood. The V call is TRBV3-1 (or the pseudogene TRBV3-2), the J call TRBJ1-2; the D is unclear. The CDR3 nucleotides are TGTGCCAGCAGCCAAGCTAGCAGAAACTATGGCTACACCTTC. It yields the protein CASSQASRNYGYTF.